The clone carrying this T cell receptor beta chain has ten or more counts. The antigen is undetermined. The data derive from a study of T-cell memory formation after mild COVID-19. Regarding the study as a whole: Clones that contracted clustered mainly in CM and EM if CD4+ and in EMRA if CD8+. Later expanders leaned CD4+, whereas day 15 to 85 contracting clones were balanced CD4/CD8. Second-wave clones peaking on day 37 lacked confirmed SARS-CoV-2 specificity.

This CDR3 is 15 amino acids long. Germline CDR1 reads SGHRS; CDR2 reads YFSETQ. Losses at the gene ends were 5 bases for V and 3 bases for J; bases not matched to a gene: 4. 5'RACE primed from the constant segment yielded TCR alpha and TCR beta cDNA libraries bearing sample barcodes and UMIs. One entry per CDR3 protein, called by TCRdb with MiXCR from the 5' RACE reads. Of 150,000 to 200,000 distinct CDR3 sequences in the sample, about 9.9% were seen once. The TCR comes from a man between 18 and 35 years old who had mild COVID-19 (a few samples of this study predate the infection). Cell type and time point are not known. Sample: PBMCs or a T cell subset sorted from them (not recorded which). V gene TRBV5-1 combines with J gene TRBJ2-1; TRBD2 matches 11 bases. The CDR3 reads CASRHSGGDYNEQFF. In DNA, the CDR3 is TGCGCCAGCAGGCATAGCGGGGGGGACTACAATGAGCAGTTCTTC.